What follows are 27 T cell receptor beta chains derived from one specimen sequenced in a study of vaccination effects on CD4 cells after COVID-19. In the ViraFEST assay, antigen-specific CD4+ clonotypes were identified by expansion after peptide-pool stimulation. With 9 to 11 days of culture completed, CD4+ T cells were isolated. Either the mRNA-1273 or the BNT162b2 vaccine was given to participants as two doses. The antigens these receptors bind are not known. Sequencing was performed with immunoSEQ multiplex PCR; in TCRdb, only in-frame clones are kept and a portion is missing. The data contain tens of thousands of clones, about 81% of them seen just once; the ten biggest clones take up approximately 1.2%. Sample: CD4+ T cells from PBMCs cultured with HCoV-229E spike peptides, taken after COVID-19 vaccination. These receptors came from a human donor who received a COVID-19 vaccine.

V is TRBV18 and J is TRBJ1-2; D unclear. The CDR3 runs to 14 residues. Germline values: CDR1 KGHSH, CDR2 LQKENI. Trimming shortened V by 0 bases and J by 4 bases, and 9 bases separated the two germline ends. DNA of the CDR3: TGTGCCAGCTCACCACCGGGTCGGGGCTATGGCTACACCTTC. Protein sequence: CASSPPGRGYGYTF.

This clone has only a few counts. J is TRBJ2-2 and V is TRBV18; D might be TRBD1 (5 bases). Germline-derived CDR1 and CDR2 are KGHSH and LQKENI. This CDR3 contains 15 residues. V shed 2 bases and J shed 1 base, with 8 bases lying between them. CDR3 residues: CASSPLQENTGELFF. The DNA for the CDR3 is TGTGCCAGCTCACCATTACAGGAGAACACCGGGGAGCTGTTTTTT.

The J gene is TRBJ1-3, the V gene TRBV3-1 (or the pseudogene TRBV3-2); D unresolved. Germline-derived CDR1 and CDR2 are LGHDT and YNNKEL (reference sequence). Trimming took 4 bases from V and 1 from J, leaving 14 bases between them. This CDR3 has 16 amino acids. CDR3 sequence reads: CASSPYGRESGNTIYF. The CDR3 bases are TGTGCCAGCAGCCCCTATGGGAGAGAATCTGGAAACACCATATATTTT.

The chain combines TRBV12-3 or TRBV12-4 with TRBJ1-2; D is ambiguous. V was shortened by 3 bases and J by 7 bases, with 6 bases between the two germline ends. CDR3 size: 11 residues. CDR3 sequence: CASSLRAGYTF. In DNA, the CDR3 is TGTGCCAGCAGTTTGCGGGCTGGCTACACCTTC.

The chain carries TRBV3-1 (or the pseudogene TRBV3-2) and TRBJ1-2; D possibly corresponds to TRBD1 (6 bases). CDR3 length: 13 amino acids. Germline V gene data show CDR1 as LGHDT and CDR2 as YNNKEL (reference sequence). The V and J ends lost 0 bases and 14 bases respectively, with 16 bases between them. This chain's CDR3 is CASSQEVWRGLTF. The DNA of the CDR3 is TGTGCCAGCAGCCAAGAAGTTTGGCGGGGGCTGACCTTC.

The chain has TRBV7-2 and TRBJ2-1; the D is unclear. The CDR3 extends over 14 amino acids. Looked up from germline, CDR1 is SGHTA and CDR2 is FQGNSA. V was clipped by 1 base and J by 2 bases, with 6 bases between them. The CDR3 sequence is CASSLVSAYNEQFF. CDR3 DNA: TGTGCCAGCAGCTTAGTTTCGGCCTACAATGAGCAGTTCTTC.

This clone appeared once. CDR3 sequence reads: CASSKGYGRVSHGGGSYNSPLHF. CDR3 nucleotide sequence: TGTGCCAGCAGCAAAGGGTACGGCCGCGTGTCCCATGGCGGTGGCTCCTATAATTCACCCCTCCACTTT. The chain combines TRBV21-1 with TRBJ1-6. TRBV21-1 is classified as a pseudogene. The CDR3 length is 23 residues.

The rearrangement links TRBV18 to TRBJ2-2; 8 positions agree with TRBD2. Germline V gene data show CDR1 as KGHSH and CDR2 as LQKENI. This CDR3 is 17 amino acids long. The V and J ends lost 0 bases and 1 base, in that order; junction bases with no gene match: 4. The CDR3 loop is CASSPPRGGLNTGELFF. The CDR3, as DNA: TGTGCCAGCTCACCACCCCGGGGGGGCCTGAACACCGGGGAGCTGTTTTTT.

The chain uses TRBV2 and TRBJ2-3; weak D call: TRBD1 (6 bases). Trimming cost V 5 bases and J 5 bases, with 8 bases left between them. Germline values: CDR1 SNHLY, CDR2 FYNNEI. The CDR3 is 12 residues long. The CDR3 DNA reads TGTGCCAGCAGTAAACAGGGAGATACGCAGTATTTT. It encodes CASSKQGDTQYF.

The chain joins TRBV5-6 to TRBJ1-2; no clear D gene. Trimming took 2 bases from V and 5 from J, leaving 7 bases between them. This CDR3 has 12 amino acids. From germline, CDR1 is SGHDT and CDR2 YYEEEE. In nucleotides, the CDR3 is TGTGCCAGCAGCTTACGGACTTATGGCTACACCTTC. This translates into CASSLRTYGYTF.

The chain is built from TRBV2 and TRBJ2-6; D remains ambiguous. This CDR3 spans 14 amino acids. V gave up 4 bases and J gave up 0 bases, with 4 bases separating them. Germline CDR1 and CDR2: SNHLY and FYNNEI. CDR3 DNA: TGTGCCAGCAGTGCGGACTCTGGGGCCAACGTCCTGACTTTC. Translation gives CASSADSGANVLTF. The entire variable domain, with the rest obtained from reference TRBV2 and TRBJ2-6, is as follows: EPEVTQTPSHQVTQMGQEVILRCVPISNHLYFYWYRQILGQKVEFLVSFYNNEISEKSEIFDDQFSVERPDGSNFTLKIRSTKLEDSAMYFCASSADSGANVLTFGAGSRLTVL.

This chain connects TRBV18 to TRBJ2-1, with 7 bases aligning to TRBD2. This CDR3 is 17 amino acids long. In germline, CDR1 is KGHSH, CDR2 LQKENI. With 1 base clipped from V and 3 bases from J, the junction kept 9 bases outside the gene matches. CDR3 amino acids: CASSPRSPSGGYNEQFF. The CDR3 region has the DNA TGTGCCAGCTCACCACGATCTCCTAGCGGAGGCTACAATGAGCAGTTCTTC.

This clone came up a few times. V gene TRBV6-1 combines with J gene TRBJ1-5; maybe TRBD1 (5 bases). The CDR3 is 16 amino acids. Per the germline V gene, CDR1 is MNHNS and CDR2 is SASEGT. V was shortened by 1 base and J by 4 bases, with 14 bases between the two germline ends. CDR3 residues: CASSEVIGHPNQPQHF. CDR3 sequence (DNA): TGTGCCAGCAGTGAAGTCATCGGACATCCTAATCAGCCCCAGCATTTT.

Here the CDR3 reads CASSPGDRVANYGYTF. The CDR3 bases are TGTGCCAGCAGCCCGGGGGACAGGGTCGCTAACTATGGCTACACCTTC. V usage is TRBV5-4 and J usage is TRBJ1-2; 9 bases match TRBD1. V was pared by 4 bases and J by 0 bases, with 7 bases of the junction left unmatched. CDR3 length: 16 residues. Germline lookup yields CDR1 SGHNT and CDR2 YYREEE (reference sequence).

The CDR3 DNA is TGTGCCAGCAGGGACAGGGGAAGGGAGACCCAGTACTTC. Its protein product is CASRDRGRETQYF. This chain uses TRBV27 with TRBJ2-5; 9 bases fit TRBD1. V was pared by 6 bases and J by 5 bases, with 4 bases of the junction left unmatched. Germline loops: CDR1 MNHEY, CDR2 SMNVEV (reference sequence). The CDR3 is 13 amino acids.

The CDR3 protein is CASIQWGSYNEQFF. The CDR3 DNA reads TGTGCCAGCATCCAGTGGGGCTCCTACAATGAGCAGTTCTTC. V usage is TRBV5-8 and J usage is TRBJ2-1, with no clear D. CDR3 length: 14 residues. Germline CDR1 SGHTS, CDR2 YDEGEE. V gave up 6 bases and J gave up 0 bases, with 10 bases separating them.

The CDR3 loop reads CASSFLETQYF. DNA of the CDR3: TGTGCCAGCAGCTTTCTAGAGACCCAGTACTTC. The J gene is TRBJ2-5, the V gene TRBV7-9; D gene unclear. V dropped 3 bases and J dropped 4 bases, with 3 bases sitting between them. CDR3 length: 11 amino acids. Germline V gene sequence: CDR1 SEHNR, CDR2 FQNEAQ (reference sequence).

The V call is TRBV5-1, the J call TRBJ2-1, with 7 positions matching TRBD2. Unmatched junction bases numbered 5, after V lost 0 bases and J lost 5 bases. The CDR3 runs 15 residues. Germline CDR1 reads SGHRS; CDR2 reads YFSETQ. The CDR3, as DNA: TGCGCCAGCAGCTTGGCCCCGGGGGGACACAATGAGCAGTTCTTC. It specifies CASSLAPGGHNEQFF.

The chain couples TRBV4-1 to TRBJ2-2; 11 nucleotides line up with TRBD1. From germline, CDR1 is MGHRA and CDR2 YSYEKL. J was trimmed by 4 bases and V by 2 bases; bases with no gene match: 12. CDR3 length: 19 amino acids. The CDR3, as DNA: TGCGCCAGCAGCCAATTTGGGACAGGGGGTCCCGCGGGCACCGGGGAGCTGTTTTTT. Its translation: CASSQFGTGGPAGTGELFF.

This clone was picked up one time. The V and J genes are TRBV7-2 and TRBJ2-3; D unclear. The germline V and J ends were trimmed by 3 bases and 6 bases, with 13 bases remaining between them. The CDR3 extends over 14 amino acids. Germline-derived CDR1 and CDR2 are SGHTA and FQGNSA. CDR3 residues: CASSFFQLADTQYF. The CDR3 coding sequence is TGTGCCAGCAGCTTCTTCCAGTTAGCTGATACGCAGTATTTT.

This clone has just a few counts. This chain joins TRBV9 and TRBJ1-2, with D uncertain. The germline V gene encodes CDR1 SGDLS and CDR2 YYNGEE. Trimming left V 0 bases short and J 0 bases short, with 6 bases between. CDR3 length: 14 amino acids. CDR3 nucleotide sequence: TGTGCCAGCAGCGTAGCTAGCTCTAACTATGGCTACACCTTC. Protein sequence: CASSVASSNYGYTF. The complete variable domain, with remaining parts taken from reference TRBV9 and TRBJ1-2, reads DSGVTQTPKHLITATGQRVTLRCSPRSGDLSVYWYQQSLDQGLQFLIQYYNGEERAKGNILERFSAQQFPDLHSELNLSSLELGDSALYFCASSVASSNYGYTFGSGTRLTVV.

This chain uses TRBV18 with TRBJ2-5; the match to TRBD1 covers 9 bases. The J segment lost 5 bases and the V segment lost 3 bases, leaving 4 bases of the junction unmatched. Germline V CDR1 and CDR2: KGHSH, LQKENI. The CDR3 length is 14 residues. The CDR3 reads CASSPTGGGETQYF. CDR3 bases: TGTGCCAGCTCACCGACAGGGGGTGGGGAGACCCAGTACTTC. Full variable domain (missing parts from reference TRBV18 and TRBJ2-5): NAGVMQNPRHLVRRRGQEARLRCSPMKGHSHVYWYRQLPEEGLKFMVYLQKENIIDESGMPKERFSAEFPKEGPSILRIQQVVRGDSAAYFCASSPTGGGETQYFGPGTRLLVL.

This clone was detected a few times. The rearrangement links TRBV18 to TRBJ2-1, with TRBD1 matching 7 bases. Per germline, CDR1 KGHSH and CDR2 LQKENI. V dropped 3 bases and J dropped 5; count of bases not matched to a gene: 1. The CDR3 runs to 13 residues. In DNA, the CDR3 is TGTGCCAGCTCACCCGGGACAGACAATGAGCAGTTCTTC. Protein: CASSPGTDNEQFF. Variable domain in full (rest from reference TRBV18 and TRBJ2-1): NAGVMQNPRHLVRRRGQEARLRCSPMKGHSHVYWYRQLPEEGLKFMVYLQKENIIDESGMPKERFSAEFPKEGPSILRIQQVVRGDSAAYFCASSPGTDNEQFFGPGTRLTVL.

V gene TRBV7-2 combines with J gene TRBJ2-1; D gene unclear. Deletions cut 4 bases from V and 9 bases from J, with 19 bases between. CDR1 is SGHTA and CDR2 is FQGNSA in the germline V gene. This CDR3 region has 15 residues. CDR3 nucleotides: TGTGCCAGCAGCTCAACCCGGGCCTTTTCGGGTGAGCAGTTCTTC. It yields the protein CASSSTRAFSGEQFF.

V and J are TRBV7-9 and TRBJ2-7, with D perhaps matching TRBD1 or TRBD2 (5 bases each). The V gene lost 1 base and the J gene lost 2 bases, with 15 bases spanning the gap. The CDR3 is 16 amino acids. CDR1 is SEHNR, CDR2 FQNEAQ, per germline (reference sequence). The CDR3 bases are TGTGCCAGCAGCTTAGTCTCCGGCCAGGGAGCCTACGAGCAGTACGTC. Protein product: CASSLVSGQGAYEQYV.

This clone was observed a handful of times. This sequence joins TRBV4-1 and TRBJ1-4; D is perhaps TRBD1 (6 bases). This CDR3 has 16 residues. Germline V gives CDR1 MGHRA, CDR2 YSYEKL. V was pared by 0 bases and J by 2 bases, with 10 bases between. CDR3 amino acids: CASSQDWQGTNEKLFF. The CDR3 nucleotides read TGCGCCAGCAGCCAAGATTGGCAGGGGACTAATGAAAAACTGTTTTTT.

The gene calls are TRBV6-4 and TRBJ1-5, with a tentative D call TRBD1 (6 bases). With 3 bases removed from V and 4 bases from J, the gap between germline ends came to 7 bases. The length of the CDR3 is 13 residues. Germline V gene sequence: CDR1 MRHNA, CDR2 SNTAGT. CDR3 region: CASSEQGNQPQHF. Written as DNA, the CDR3 is TGTGCCAGCAGTGAACAGGGAAATCAGCCCCAGCATTTT.